This T cell receptor (beta chain) was obtained from a study of radiotherapy plus CTLA-4 blockade in lung cancer. On the study more broadly: Among enrolled patients, under 20% responded and around 30% achieved disease control.

In the case of this clone: Its cognate antigen is unknown.

The CDR3 runs to 18 residues. Germline CDR1 SGHAT, CDR2 FQNNGV. The germline V and J ends were trimmed by 0 bases and 8 bases, with 23 bases remaining between them. Study-level results: Radiotherapy with ipilimumab was followed by blood expansion of tumor-derived clones. It was early blood T cell clone dynamics, with interferon-beta, that reportedly best predicted response.

The repertoire was sequenced with immunoSEQ multiplex PCR; TCRdb's copy has only in-frame clones and lacks some. Of roughly 90,000 clones listed, roughly 80% were seen once; the top ten hold roughly a quarter. Ipilimumab-mediated CTLA-4 blockade plus focal radiation was given to patients having chemo-refractory metastatic non-small-cell lung cancer. The specimen was peripheral blood, collected from a patient treated with radiotherapy plus ipilimumab. The TCR was taken from a human donor with non-small cell lung cancer that progressed on radiotherapy plus ipilimumab. V and J are TRBV11-2 and TRBJ2-1, with TRBD1 as a possible D gene (6 bases). The CDR3 DNA reads as TGTGCCAGCAGCTTAGATCTTAGGGGCAGGGGCCGTCGGGATGAGCAGTTCTTC. Encoded protein: CASSLDLRGRGRRDEQFF. The full variable domain, its missing parts supplied by reference TRBV11-2 and TRBJ2-1, is EAGVAQSPRYKIIEKRQSVAFWCNPISGHATLYWYQQILGQGPKLLIQFQNNGVVDDSQLPKDRFSAERLKGVDSTLKIQPAKLEDSAVYLCASSLDLRGRGRRDEQFFGPGTRLTVL.